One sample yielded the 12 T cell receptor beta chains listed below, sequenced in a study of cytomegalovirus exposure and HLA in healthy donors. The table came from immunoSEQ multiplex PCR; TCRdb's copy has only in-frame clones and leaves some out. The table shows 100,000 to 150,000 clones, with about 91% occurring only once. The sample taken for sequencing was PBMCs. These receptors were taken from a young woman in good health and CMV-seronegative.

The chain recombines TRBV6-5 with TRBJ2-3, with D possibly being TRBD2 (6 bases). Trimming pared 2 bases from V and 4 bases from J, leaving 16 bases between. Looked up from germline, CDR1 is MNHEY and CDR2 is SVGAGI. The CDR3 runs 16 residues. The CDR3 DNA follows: TGTGCCAGCAGTTACGATCGGCGGGGTCTGCCAGATACGCAGTATTTT. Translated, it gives CASSYDRRGLPDTQYF.

The CDR3 region is CATSAALPNQPQHF. For the CDR3, the DNA is TGTGCCACCAGCGCGGCCCTTCCTAATCAGCCCCAGCATTTT. J is TRBJ1-5 and V is TRBV15, with D uncertain. V shed 5 bases and J shed 4 bases, with 12 bases lying between them. Germline V gene lookup returns CDR1 LNHNV and CDR2 YYDKDF (reference sequence). The CDR3 loop spans 14 amino acids.

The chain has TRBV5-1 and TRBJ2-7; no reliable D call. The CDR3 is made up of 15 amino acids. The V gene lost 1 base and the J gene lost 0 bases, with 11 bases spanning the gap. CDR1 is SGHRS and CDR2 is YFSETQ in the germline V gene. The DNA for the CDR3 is TGCGCCAGCAGCTTGCTTGCGTTGAGCTCCTACGAGCAGTACTTC. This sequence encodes CASSLLALSSYEQYF.

The CDR3 region has the DNA TGTGCCAGTAGCCCGATACTCCGCGGGGGAGAGACCCAGTACTTC. Amino acids: CASSPILRGGETQYF. The chain uses TRBV19 and TRBJ2-5; 7 nucleotides align to TRBD2. V was pared by 6 bases and J by 4 bases, with 11 bases of the junction left unmatched. CDR1 and CDR2 from the germline V gene are LNHDA and SQIVND (reference sequence). This CDR3 comprises 15 residues.

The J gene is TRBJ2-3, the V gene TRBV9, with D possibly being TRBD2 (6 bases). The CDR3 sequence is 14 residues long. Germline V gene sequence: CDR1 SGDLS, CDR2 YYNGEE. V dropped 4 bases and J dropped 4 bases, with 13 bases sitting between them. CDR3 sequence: CASSPYTGADTQYF. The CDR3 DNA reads TGTGCCAGCAGCCCATACACGGGGGCAGATACGCAGTATTTT.

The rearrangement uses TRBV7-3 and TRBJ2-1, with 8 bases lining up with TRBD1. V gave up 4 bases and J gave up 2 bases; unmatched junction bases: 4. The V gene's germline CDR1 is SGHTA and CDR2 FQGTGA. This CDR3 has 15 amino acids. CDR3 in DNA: TGTGCCAGCAGCTCACCAGGGGGCCCCTACAATGAGCAGTTCTTC. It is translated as CASSSPGGPYNEQFF.

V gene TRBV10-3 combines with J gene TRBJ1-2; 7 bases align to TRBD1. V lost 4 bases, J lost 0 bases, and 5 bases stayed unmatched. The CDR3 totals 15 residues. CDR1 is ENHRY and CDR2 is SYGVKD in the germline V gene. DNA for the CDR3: TGTGCCATCAGTGGGCAGGGGGTCGCTAACTATGGCTACACCTTC. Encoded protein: CAISGQGVANYGYTF.

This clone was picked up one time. The CDR3 sequence is CASKGTSGYQETQYF. The CDR3, as DNA: TGTGCCAGCAAGGGGACTAGCGGATACCAAGAGACCCAGTACTTC. The chain is built from TRBV5-4 and TRBJ2-5, with 11 bases matching TRBD2. With V trimmed by 6 bases and J by 0 bases, 4 bases remained unmatched. Looked up from germline, CDR1 is SGHNT and CDR2 is YYREEE (reference sequence). The CDR3 totals 15 residues.

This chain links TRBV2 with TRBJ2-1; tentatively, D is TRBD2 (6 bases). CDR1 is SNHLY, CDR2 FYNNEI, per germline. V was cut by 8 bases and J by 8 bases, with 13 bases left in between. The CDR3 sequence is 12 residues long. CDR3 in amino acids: CASRLEEDEQFF. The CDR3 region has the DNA TGTGCCAGCCGACTAGAAGAGGATGAGCAGTTCTTC.

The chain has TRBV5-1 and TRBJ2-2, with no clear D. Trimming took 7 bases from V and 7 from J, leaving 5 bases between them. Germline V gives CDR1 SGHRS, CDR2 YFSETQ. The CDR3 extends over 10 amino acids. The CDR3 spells CASFNGELFF. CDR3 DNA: TGCGCCAGCTTTAACGGGGAGCTGTTTTTT.

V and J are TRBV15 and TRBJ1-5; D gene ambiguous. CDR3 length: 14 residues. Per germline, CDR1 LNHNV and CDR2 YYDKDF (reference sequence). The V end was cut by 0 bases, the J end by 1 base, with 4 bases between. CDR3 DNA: TGTGCCACCAGCAGAGAACAGAGCAATCAGCCCCAGCATTTT. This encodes CATSREQSNQPQHF.

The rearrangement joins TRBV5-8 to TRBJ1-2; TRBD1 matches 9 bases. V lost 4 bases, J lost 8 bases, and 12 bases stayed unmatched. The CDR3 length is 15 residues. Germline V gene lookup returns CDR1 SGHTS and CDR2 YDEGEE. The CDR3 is CASSEVGTGNRGYTF. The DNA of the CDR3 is TGTGCCAGCAGCGAGGTGGGGACAGGGAATCGGGGCTACACCTTC. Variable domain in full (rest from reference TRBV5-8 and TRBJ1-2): EAGVTQSPTHLIKTRGQQATLRCSPISGHTSVYWYQQALGLGLQFLLWYDEGEERNRGNFPPRFSGRQFPNYSSELNVNALELEDSALYLCASSEVGTGNRGYTFGSGTRLTVV.